This entry lists 20 T cell receptor beta chains sequenced from one sample in a study of blood T cell repertoires in COVID-19 (dated by TCRdb to about 2020). Library preparation was by the immunoSEQ multiplex PCR assay. The immuneACCESS repertoire file appears here via TCRdb, limited to in-frame rearrangements. These files lack a portion of the clones; in checked studies, under half of the deficit traces to unresolved V genes, and the cause of the others is not known. A total of 200,000 to 250,000 clones appear in this sample, 84% of them only once. About a sixth of the sample is taken by the ten largest. Sequencing was done on a sample of peripheral blood. The source of these receptors is a woman aged 80 or over with active or convalescent COVID-19.

This clone has just a few counts. This rearrangement joins TRBV5-4 to TRBJ2-7, with D possibly being TRBD2 (5 bases). The germline CDR1 and CDR2 sequences are SGHNT and YYREEE (reference sequence). This CDR3 is 15 amino acids long. V was trimmed by 3 bases and J by 1 base, leaving 14 bases between them. CDR3 protein: CASSSAGPTSYEQYF. Written as DNA, the CDR3 is TGTGCCAGCAGCTCTGCGGGCCCCACATCCTACGAGCAGTACTTC. The full variable domain, with the rest looked up from reference TRBV5-4 and TRBJ2-7, is ETGVTQSPTHLIKTRGQQVTLRCSSQSGHNTVSWYQQALGQGPQFIFQYYREEENGRGNFPPRFSGLQFPNYSSELNVNALELDDSALYLCASSSAGPTSYEQYFGPGTRLTVT.

This clone has a single count. The V and J genes are TRBV12-5 and TRBJ2-7; 11 positions match TRBD2. The CDR3 contains 14 residues. V lost 6 bases, J lost 3 bases, and 4 bases stayed unmatched. CDR1 LGHNT and CDR2 FRNRAP come from the germline V gene. For the CDR3, the DNA is TGTGCTAGTGGCCCCGGGACTAGCGGCTACGAGCAGTACTTC. Its protein is CASGPGTSGYEQYF.

The chain is built from TRBV28 and TRBJ1-5, with D unclear. V gave up 6 bases and J gave up 5 bases, with 11 bases separating them. The CDR3 runs 13 residues. In germline, CDR1 is MDHEN, CDR2 SYDVKM. The CDR3: CASREGGDQPQHF. CDR3 DNA sequence: TGTGCCAGCAGGGAGGGTGGCGATCAGCCCCAGCATTTT.

This clone appeared a few times. The chain recombines TRBV6-1 with TRBJ1-1; D is possibly TRBD1 (6 bases). The V gene's germline CDR1 is MNHNS and CDR2 SASEGT. The CDR3 runs to 14 residues. V dropped 3 bases and J dropped 3 bases, with 11 bases sitting between them. CDR3 nucleotide sequence: TGTGCCAGCAGTGATCACAGGGCTGACACTGAAGCTTTCTTT. As protein: CASSDHRADTEAFF.

The genes are TRBV15 and TRBJ2-2, with D possibly TRBD1 on 5 matching bases. The CDR3 runs 13 residues. V was clipped by 9 bases and J by 7 bases, with 15 bases between them. The V gene's germline CDR1 is LNHNV and CDR2 YYDKDF (reference sequence). The CDR3 is CATKQGFNGELFF. CDR3 nucleotides: TGTGCCACGAAGCAGGGTTTCAACGGGGAGCTGTTTTTT.

CDR3 nucleotide sequence: TGTGCCAGCAGTTACTCGTATTATGGGGGCAGCAGCAATCAGCCCCAGCATTTT. Protein: CASSYSYYGGSSNQPQHF. This sequence joins TRBV6-2 or TRBV6-3 and TRBJ1-5; D may be TRBD1 (6 bases). CDR3 length equals 18 residues. CDR1 and CDR2 (germline): MNHEY, SVGEGT. V was shortened by 0 bases and J by 1 base, with 16 bases between the two germline ends.

The genes are TRBV9 and TRBJ2-1, with TRBD2 matching over 7 bases. This CDR3 comprises 16 residues. V gave up 4 bases and J gave up 4 bases; unmatched junction bases: 11. Germline loops: CDR1 SGDLS, CDR2 YYNGEE. CDR3 nucleotides: TGTGCCAGCAGCCTCGGGGGGACTATCGTATACAATGAGCAGTTCTTC. Protein: CASSLGGTIVYNEQFF.

This clone was found a few times. This sequence joins TRBV3-1 (or the pseudogene TRBV3-2) and TRBJ2-7, with D uncertain. CDR1 LGHDT and CDR2 YNNKEL come from the germline V gene (reference sequence). The V and J ends lost 4 bases and 0 bases respectively, with 13 bases between them. CDR3 length: 15 residues. The CDR3 is CASSPLPVPSYEQYF. The CDR3 DNA reads TGTGCCAGCAGCCCTTTACCGGTTCCCTCCTACGAGCAGTACTTC.

The V call is TRBV3-1 (or the pseudogene TRBV3-2), the J call TRBJ2-2, with D unresolved. The V gene's germline CDR1 is LGHDT and CDR2 YNNKEL (reference sequence). V lost 4 bases and J lost 0, with 3 bases in between. The CDR3 covers 13 residues. The CDR3 spells CASSPANTGELFF. Here the CDR3 DNA reads TGTGCCAGCAGCCCAGCGAACACCGGGGAGCTGTTTTTT.

V is TRBV27 and J is TRBJ1-2, with a possible D match to TRBD1 (6 bases). Trimming took 6 bases from V and 6 from J, leaving 17 bases between them. The CDR3 contains 14 residues. The V gene's germline CDR1 is MNHEY and CDR2 SMNVEV (reference sequence). The DNA of the CDR3 is TGTGCCAGCAGGGTCGCGGGGGGCGGAGATGGCTACACCTTC. Encoded protein: CASRVAGGGDGYTF.

The chain is built from TRBV7-3 and TRBJ2-3, with D possibly matching TRBD1 (5 bases). Germline V gives CDR1 SGHTA, CDR2 FQGTGA. Trimming shortened V by 2 bases and J by 6 bases, and 9 bases separated the two germline ends. The CDR3 is 13 amino acids. Here the CDR3 reads CASSLPTGDTQYF. CDR3 coding DNA: TGTGCCAGCAGCTTACCTACAGGTGATACGCAGTATTTT.

The chain couples TRBV5-1 to TRBJ1-1; TRBD1 might be the D (6 bases). The germline CDR1 and CDR2 sequences are SGHRS and YFSETQ. V was pared by 4 bases and J by 3 bases, with 10 bases between. CDR3 size: 13 residues. The CDR3 DNA reads as TGCGCCAGCAGCATAGGACAGTACACTGAAGCTTTCTTT. Protein sequence: CASSIGQYTEAFF.

Notes on this clone: This same CDR3 is encoded by further DNA sequences in the sample. The chain is built from TRBV7-9 and TRBJ2-4; TRBD1 is a possible D gene (7 bases). CDR1 and CDR2 from the germline V gene are SEHNR and FQNEAQ (reference sequence). V lost 1 base and J lost 8, with 12 bases in between. The CDR3 is made up of 14 amino acids. Here the CDR3 DNA reads TGTGCCAGCAGCTTAGAGGGGGCTAGCGACATTCAGTACTTC. Its protein product is CASSLEGASDIQYF.

V is TRBV7-9 and J is TRBJ2-2; the D gene is possibly TRBD2 (6 bases). Germline CDR1 SEHNR, CDR2 FQNEAQ (reference sequence). CDR3 length equals 15 residues. Trimming pared 5 bases from V and 4 bases from J, leaving 14 bases between. CDR3 DNA sequence: TGTGCCAGCAGCCCGACTGGGGGGAGCACCGGGGAGCTGTTTTTT. This gives the protein CASSPTGGSTGELFF.

This rearrangement joins TRBV7-2 to TRBJ1-4; D is possibly TRBD1 (5 bases). The germline V gene encodes CDR1 SGHTA and CDR2 FQGNSA. Trimming pared 0 bases from V and 6 bases from J, leaving 11 bases between. The CDR3 is 15 amino acids. The CDR3 DNA reads as TGTGCCAGCAGCTTAGCGGGCGGGGGAGATGAAAAACTGTTTTTT. Translating it yields CASSLAGGGDEKLFF.

The CDR3 DNA reads as TGTGCCAGCAGCCCGACAGGGCTTGCGCAGTATTTT. Its protein is CASSPTGLAQYF. The J gene is TRBJ2-3, the V gene TRBV7-2, with TRBD1 matching 7 bases. The CDR3 has 12 amino acids. The germline CDR1 and CDR2 sequences are SGHTA and FQGNSA. Germline trimming cut 5 bases from V and 10 bases from J; bases unmatched to any gene: 6.

The V and J genes are TRBV7-9 and TRBJ2-7; 10 nucleotides align to TRBD2. The CDR3 has 14 residues. J was trimmed by 4 bases and V by 5 bases; bases with no gene match: 5. CDR1 SEHNR and CDR2 FQNEAQ come from the germline V gene (reference sequence). The CDR3 nucleotides are TGTGCCAGCAGCCCTTGGACTAGCGGATACGAGCAGTACTTC. This sequence encodes CASSPWTSGYEQYF.

The V and J genes are TRBV18 and TRBJ1-1, with TRBD1 identical over 7 bases. J was trimmed by 4 bases and V by 0 bases; bases with no gene match: 5. This CDR3 region has 15 residues. Germline V gene lookup returns CDR1 KGHSH and CDR2 LQKENI. The CDR3 here is CASSPPGQVGTEAFF. The CDR3 DNA reads TGTGCCAGCTCACCACCCGGACAGGTCGGCACTGAAGCTTTCTTT. The entire variable domain, with the rest obtained from reference TRBV18 and TRBJ1-1, is as follows: NAGVMQNPRHLVRRRGQEARLRCSPMKGHSHVYWYRQLPEEGLKFMVYLQKENIIDESGMPKERFSAEFPKEGPSILRIQQVVRGDSAAYFCASSPPGQVGTEAFFGQGTRLTVV.

The chain employs TRBV20-1 and TRBJ2-1; maybe TRBD2 (5 bases). The CDR3 runs to 15 residues. V was pared by 3 bases and J by 6 bases, with 18 bases between. CDR1 is DFQATT, CDR2 SNEGSKA, per germline (reference sequence). The CDR3 loop reads CSASPLRVFRNEQFF. The CDR3 region has the DNA TGCAGTGCTAGTCCCTTGAGGGTTTTTCGCAATGAGCAGTTCTTC.

This clone was seen only a few times. This chain connects TRBV2 to TRBJ2-7; a weak D match, TRBD2 (5 bases). Trimming stripped 7 bases from V and 1 base from J, with 14 bases between. The germline gives CDR1 SNHLY, CDR2 FYNNEI. The CDR3 has 14 residues. CDR3 amino acids: CASIGDKVSYEQYF. CDR3 DNA: TGTGCCAGCATCGGGGATAAAGTTTCCTACGAGCAGTACTTC.